The rows below give T cell receptor beta chains drawn from one sample of a study of sequential checkpoint blockade in melanoma. The table came from immunoSEQ multiplex PCR; TCRdb's copy has only in-frame clones and leaves some out. The sample has about 30,000 clones; 85% to 90% are singletons. The specimen was CD8+ T cells sorted from blood (inferred from file names), collected from a patient given nivolumab and ipilimumab in sequence. The receptors shown here come from a human donor with melanoma. Both conserved end residues are part of each CDR3. Fields, in order: CDR3 length, J gene, clone size, V gene, D gene, CDR3 DNA, CDR3 protein. The D gene is left open where the match is weak. Rows may omit the clone size; those that give it use once, few, many or a size class.

14 TRBJ1-2 - TRBV7-3 - TGTGCCAGCAGCCCCGATGGGCTTGGCTATGGCTACACCTTC CASSPDGLGYGYTF
12 TRBJ1-1 - TRBV28 - TGTGCCAGCAGTACCACCAGGGGTTTAGCTTTCTTT CASSTTRGLAFF
15 TRBJ2-3 - TRBV28 - TGTGCCAGCAGTTTAATGGCGGAGCGCACAGATACGCAGTATTTT CASSLMAERTDTQYF
11 TRBJ1-2 once TRBV19 - TGTGCCAGTAGTTTGGGGGGGCGTGTAACCTTC CASSLGGRVTF
16 TRBJ2-1 once TRBV27 - TGTGCCAGCAGTCCCTTTGGGGGGGCGCCCTACAATGAGCAGTTCTTC CASSPFGGAPYNEQFF
14 TRBJ1-1 - TRBV10-3 - TGTGCCATCAGTATAGCCCTACCGAACACTGAAGCTTTCTTT CAISIALPNTEAFF
15 TRBJ1-4 once TRBV2 TRBD1 TGTGCCAGCGAATTGTATGGGACAGGGGGTGAAAAACTGTTTTTT CASELYGTGGEKLFF
17 TRBJ2-1 - TRBV7-6 TRBD2 TGTGCCAGCAGCTTAGTGTCGGGCCAGCGGGATAGGAGTGAGCAGTTCTTC CASSLVSGQRDRSEQFF
15 TRBJ2-5 - TRBV7-9 TRBD1 TGTGCCAGCAGCTTATTTGGGACAGGGGAAGAGACCCAGTACTTC CASSLFGTGEETQYF
18 TRBJ2-3 - TRBV9 TRBD1 TGTGCCAGCAGCGTAGCTTTGGGGACAGGCTCTAGCACAGATACGCAGTATTTT CASSVALGTGSSTDTQYF
11 TRBJ2-1 - TRBV6-5 - TGTGCCAGCAGTTACCGGGGTGAGCAGTTCTTC CASSYRGEQFF
12 TRBJ2-1 - TRBV7-9 - TGTGCCAGCAGCTTAGGAGGGGGTGAGCAGTTCTTC CASSLGGGEQFF
15 TRBJ1-6 - TRBV6-1 TRBD1 TGTGCCAGCAGTGATCGGGACAGGGTGAGGTCACCCCTCCACTTT CASSDRDRVRSPLHF
15 TRBJ2-3 - TRBV21-1 - TGTGCCAGCAGCGTCCGCGGGGGAGACACAGATACGCAGTATTTT CASSVRGGDTDTQYF
13 TRBJ1-1 - TRBV30 TRBD1 TGTGCCTGGAGTACAGGGGGCCTCACTGAAGCTTTCTTT CAWSTGGLTEAFF
14 TRBJ2-1 - TRBV6-5 - TGTGCCAGCAGTTACTCGGACAGTTACAATGAGCAGTTCTTC CASSYSDSYNEQFF
13 TRBJ1-1 - TRBV5-6 - TGTGCCAGCAGCTCGATAGGGGTAACTGAAGCTTTCTTT CASSSIGVTEAFF
15 TRBJ2-7 - TRBV28 TRBD1 TGTGCCAGCAGCACTTGGGGACAGACCTCCTACGAGCAGTACTTC CASSTWGQTSYEQYF
16 TRBJ2-5 - TRBV28 TRBD2 TGTGCCAGCAGTTTGTTAGCGGGGGGTAGGGAAGAGACCCAGTACTTC CASSLLAGGREETQYF
15 TRBJ1-2 once TRBV2 - TGTGCCAGCAGTGAAAATGGGGGAGGGGGCTATGGCTACACCTTC CASSENGGGGYGYTF
13 TRBJ2-1 - TRBV15 TRBD1 TGTGCCACCAGCATGGACAGGGAGGATGAGCAGTTCTTC CATSMDREDEQFF
11 TRBJ1-3 - TRBV7-9 - TGTGCCAGCAGCCAAGATCGACAGGAATATTTT CASSQDRQEYF
12 TRBJ1-1 - TRBV5-5 - TGTGCCAGCAGCCCGGACTCAGCTGAAGCTTTCTTT CASSPDSAEAFF
18 TRBJ1-6 - TRBV4-1 - TGCGCCAGCAGCCAAGATCCCCCCTCAGGGTACTATAATTCCCCCCTCCACTTT CASSQDPPSGYYNSPLHF
15 TRBJ1-4 - TRBV5-5 - TGTGCCAGCAGCACTTTCCAAGCAACTAATGAAAAACTGTTTTTT CASSTFQATNEKLFF
15 TRBJ1-4 - TRBV15 - TGTGCCACCAGCAGTGTAGGATCAGCCAGGGAAAAACTGTTTTTT CATSSVGSAREKLFF
17 TRBJ2-7 - TRBV11-2 TRBD1 TGTGCCAGCAGCTTAGATCATATGGGGACAGGGGTCCACGAGCAGTACTTC CASSLDHMGTGVHEQYF
13 TRBJ2-1 - TRBV27 TRBD2 TGTGCCAGCAGGCTAGCGGGGTACAATGAGCAGTTCTTC CASRLAGYNEQFF
15 TRBJ2-2 - TRBV28 TRBD2 TGTGCCAGCAGTTGGGGGAGGGAGGAGGCCGGGGAGCTGTTTTTT CASSWGREEAGELFF
17 TRBJ2-1 - TRBV9 TRBD2 TGTGCCAGCAGCGACCCCCTAGCGGGGCGCTCCTACAATGAGCAGTTCTTC CASSDPLAGRSYNEQFF
17 TRBJ2-1 - TRBV7-9 TRBD2 TGTGCCAGCAGCTCTACCGCGGGACTAGCGGGGGGGCCTGAGCAGTTCTTC CASSSTAGLAGGPEQFF